This T cell receptor (beta chain) was recorded in a study of blood T cell repertoires in COVID-19. The overall study: In each case, the material was cDNA or gDNA derived from T cells, B-cell-depleted T cells, or PBMCs.

This clone was recorded only once. This CDR3 region has 19 residues. Trimming took 0 bases from V and 0 from J, leaving 20 bases between them. From germline, CDR1 is GTSNPN and CDR2 SVGIG (reference sequence). In the original workflow: For nucleated cells, counts were estimated from reference gene primer amplification. Assay used: immunoSEQ multiplex PCR; TCRdb lists only in-frame clones, some missing. D and trimming come from the DNA, and the V and J calls and clone size come from that table. The sample carries roughly 220,000 clones, roughly 84% recorded once. The receptor was isolated from a man younger than 45 with active or convalescent COVID-19. The sequenced sample was peripheral blood. The chain couples TRBV30 to TRBJ1-4, with TRBD1 as a possible D gene (6 bases). In nucleotides, the CDR3 is TGTGCCTGGAGTGTTCAGGGCAGGGGAAAGAAGGCAACTAATGAAAAACTGTTTTTT. Its protein product is CAWSVQGRGKKATNEKLFF. Together with reference TRBV30 and TRBJ1-4, the CDR3 gives the full variable domain: SQTIHQWPATLVQPVGSPLSLECTVEGTSNPNLYWYRQAAGRGLQLLFYSVGIGQISSEVPQNLSASRPQDRQFILSSKKLLLSDSGFYLCAWSVQGRGKKATNEKLFFGSGTQLSVL.